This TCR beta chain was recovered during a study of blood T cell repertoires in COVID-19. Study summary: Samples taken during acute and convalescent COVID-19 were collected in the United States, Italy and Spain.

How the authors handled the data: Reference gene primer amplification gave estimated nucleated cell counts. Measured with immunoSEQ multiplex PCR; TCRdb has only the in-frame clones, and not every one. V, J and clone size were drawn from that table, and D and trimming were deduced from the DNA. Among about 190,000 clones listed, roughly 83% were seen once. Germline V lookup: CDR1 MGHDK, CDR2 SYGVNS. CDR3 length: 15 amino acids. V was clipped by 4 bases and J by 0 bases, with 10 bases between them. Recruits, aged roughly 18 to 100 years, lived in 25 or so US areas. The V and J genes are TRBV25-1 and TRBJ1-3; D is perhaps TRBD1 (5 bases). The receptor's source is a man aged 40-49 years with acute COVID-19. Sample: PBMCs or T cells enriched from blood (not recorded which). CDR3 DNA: TGTGCCAGCAGTGGGGGCAGGGACTCTGGAAACACCATATATTTT. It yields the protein CASSGGRDSGNTIYF.